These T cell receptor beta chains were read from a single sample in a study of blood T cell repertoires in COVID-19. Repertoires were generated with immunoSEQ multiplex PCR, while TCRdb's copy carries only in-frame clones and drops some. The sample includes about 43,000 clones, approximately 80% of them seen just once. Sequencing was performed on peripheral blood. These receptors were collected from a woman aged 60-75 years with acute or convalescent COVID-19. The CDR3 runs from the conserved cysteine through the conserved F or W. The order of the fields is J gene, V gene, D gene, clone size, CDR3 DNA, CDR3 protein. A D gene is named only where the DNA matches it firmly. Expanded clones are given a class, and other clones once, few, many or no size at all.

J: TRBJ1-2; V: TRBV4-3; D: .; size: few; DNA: TGCGCCAGCAGCCAAGATCGACAGAACTATGGCTACACCTTC; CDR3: CASSQDRQNYGYTF
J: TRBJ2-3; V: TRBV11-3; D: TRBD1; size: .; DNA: TGTGCCAGCAGCCCCCTGGGACAGAATACAGATACGCAGTATTTT; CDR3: CASSPLGQNTDTQYF
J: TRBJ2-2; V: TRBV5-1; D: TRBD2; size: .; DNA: TGCGCCAGCAGCTTGGAGGGGAGGGACACCGGGGAGCTGTTTTTT; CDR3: CASSLEGRDTGELFF
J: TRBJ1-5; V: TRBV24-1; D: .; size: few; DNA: TGTGCCACCAGTCCAGGGAGCAATCAGCCCCAGCATTTT; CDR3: CATSPGSNQPQHF
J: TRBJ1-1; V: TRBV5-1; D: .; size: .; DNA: TGCGCCAGTGGCGCCCAACGGGGGTCCACTGAAGCTTTCTTT; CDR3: CASGAQRGSTEAFF
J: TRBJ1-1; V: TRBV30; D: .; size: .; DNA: TGTGCCTGTTCAAGGCAGGGGTGGAACACTGAAGCTTTCTTT; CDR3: CACSRQGWNTEAFF
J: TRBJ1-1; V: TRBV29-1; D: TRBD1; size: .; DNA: TGCAGCGTTGTGATAGGTTTCCGGACAGGGGAAGCTTTCTTT; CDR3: CSVVIGFRTGEAFF
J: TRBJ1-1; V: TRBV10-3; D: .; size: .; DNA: TGTGCCATCGGGCCCGGAAGGGGGATAGAAGTAGGACCGCACACTGAAGCTTTCTTT; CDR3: CAIGPGRGIEVGPHTEAFF
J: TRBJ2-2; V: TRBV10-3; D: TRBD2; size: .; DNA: TGTGCCATCAGTGACCCCACCGGGACTAGCGCGAACACCGGGGAGCTGTTTTTT; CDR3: CAISDPTGTSANTGELFF
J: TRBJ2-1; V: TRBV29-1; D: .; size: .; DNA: TGCAGCGTTGTCTTGCGGAGTGACAATGAGCAGTTCTTC; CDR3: CSVVLRSDNEQFF
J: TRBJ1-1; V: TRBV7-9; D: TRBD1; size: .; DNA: TGTGCCAGCAGCCCTATGGCAGGGGGCGGCACTGAAGCTTTCTTT; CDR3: CASSPMAGGGTEAFF
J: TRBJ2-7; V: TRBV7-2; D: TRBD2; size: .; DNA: TGTGCCAGCAGCTTACTCCCGGGACTAGTGGCCTCTCGAGAGCAGTACTTC; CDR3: CASSLLPGLVASREQYF
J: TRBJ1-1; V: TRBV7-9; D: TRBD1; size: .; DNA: TGTGCCAGCAGCTGGACAGGGCGAGCTTTCTTT; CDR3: CASSWTGRAFF
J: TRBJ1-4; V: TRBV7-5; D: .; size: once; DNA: TGTGTCAGAAGCCACACCCTACCCAGGGGTGGTGAAAAACTGTTTTTT; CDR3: CVRSHTLPRGGEKLFF
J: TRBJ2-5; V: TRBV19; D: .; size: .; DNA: TGTGCCAGTAGTATAGATCCGGTTAGAGAGACCCAGTACTTC; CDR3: CASSIDPVRETQYF
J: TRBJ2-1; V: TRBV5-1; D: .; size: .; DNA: TGCGCCAGCGGGGGGTCCTACAATGAGCAGTTCTTC; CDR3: CASGGSYNEQFF
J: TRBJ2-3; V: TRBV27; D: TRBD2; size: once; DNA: TGTGCCAGCAGTGGAAGCGGGGGCGCACCAAATACGCAGTATTTT; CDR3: CASSGSGGAPNTQYF
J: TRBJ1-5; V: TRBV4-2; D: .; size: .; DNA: TGTGCCAGCAGCCAAGATCCGGGTTCAAGGCAGCCCCAGCATTTT; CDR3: CASSQDPGSRQPQHF
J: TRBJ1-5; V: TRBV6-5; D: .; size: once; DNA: TGTGCCAGCACCGAACGGGGGGGGCAGCCCCAGCATTTT; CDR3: CASTERGGQPQHF
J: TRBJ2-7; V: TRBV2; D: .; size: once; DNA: TGTGCCAGCATGACGGATCTTTCAGGGGCCGACGAGCAGTACTTC; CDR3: CASMTDLSGADEQYF
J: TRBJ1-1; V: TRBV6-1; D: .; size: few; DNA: TGTGCCAGCAGTGACAGGGTACAAGCTTTCTTT; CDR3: CASSDRVQAFF
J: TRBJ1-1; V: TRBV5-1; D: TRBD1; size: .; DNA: TGCGCCAGCAGCTCAGGGACAGGGGGCGGAGGCACTGAAGCTTTCTTT; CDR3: CASSSGTGGGGTEAFF
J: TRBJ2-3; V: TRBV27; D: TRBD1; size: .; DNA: TGTGCCAGCAGTTTTGACAGGGGGCGTCGAGATACGCAGTATTTT; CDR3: CASSFDRGRRDTQYF
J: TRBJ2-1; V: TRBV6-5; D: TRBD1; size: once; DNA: TGTGCCAGCAGTAAGGACAGGGACTCCTACAATGAGCAGTTCTTC; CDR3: CASSKDRDSYNEQFF
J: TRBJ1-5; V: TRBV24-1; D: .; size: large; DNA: TGTGCCACCAGTGATTTGCTCCTAGATAGCAATCAGCCCCAGCATTTT; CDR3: CATSDLLLDSNQPQHF
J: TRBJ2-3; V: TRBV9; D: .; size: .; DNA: TGTGCCAGCAGCTTTGCCCATAGCGCGGATACGCAGTATTTT; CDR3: CASSFAHSADTQYF
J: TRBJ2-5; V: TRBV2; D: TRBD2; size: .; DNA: TGTGCCAGCACCGAGGGGCTAGCGGGGGTAGAGACCCAGTACTTC; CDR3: CASTEGLAGVETQYF
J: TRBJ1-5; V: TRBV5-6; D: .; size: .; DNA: TGTGCCAGCAGCGGGGGGGGCAGAAGCAATCAGCCCCAGCATTTT; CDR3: CASSGGGRSNQPQHF
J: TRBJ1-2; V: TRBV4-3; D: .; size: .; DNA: TGCGCCAGCAGCCAATCTCCCCAACAGGGCAACTATGGCTACACCTTC; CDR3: CASSQSPQQGNYGYTF
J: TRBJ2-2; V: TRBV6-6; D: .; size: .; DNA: TGTGCCAGCAGTCCCCTAGACCTCTTCACCGGGGAGCTGTTTTTT; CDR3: CASSPLDLFTGELFF
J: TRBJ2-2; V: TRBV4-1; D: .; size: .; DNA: TGCGCCAGCAGCCAAGAGGAGGGGACCGGGGAGCTGTTTTTT; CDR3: CASSQEEGTGELFF
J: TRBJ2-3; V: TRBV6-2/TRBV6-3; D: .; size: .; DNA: TGTGCCAGCAGTTTTGTAGAGAGCACAGATACGCAGTATTTT; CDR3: CASSFVESTDTQYF
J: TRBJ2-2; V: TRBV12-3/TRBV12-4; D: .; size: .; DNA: TGTGCCAGCAGTTTAGCCGGGGCCGGGGAGCTGTTTTTT; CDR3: CASSLAGAGELFF
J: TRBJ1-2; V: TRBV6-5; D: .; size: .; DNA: TGTGCCAGCAGCAGGGCGGGGCAGAACTATGGCTACACCTTC; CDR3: CASSRAGQNYGYTF
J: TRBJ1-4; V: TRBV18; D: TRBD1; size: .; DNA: TGTGCCAGCTCACCAAAAAAGAGTCTCGGGACAGCAAATGAAAAACTGTTTTTT; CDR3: CASSPKKSLGTANEKLFF
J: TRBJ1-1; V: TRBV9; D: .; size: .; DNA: TGTGCCAGCAGCGCCCGGGGTATCACTGAAGCTTTCTTT; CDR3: CASSARGITEAFF
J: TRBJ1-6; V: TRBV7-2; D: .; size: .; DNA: TGTGCCAGCAGCTTACGGGGTGGCTCCTATAATTCACCCCTCCACTTT; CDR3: CASSLRGGSYNSPLHF
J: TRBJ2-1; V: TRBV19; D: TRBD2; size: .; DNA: TGTGCCAGTAGTAACGGGGGGGCGACGTTCTTC; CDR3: CASSNGGATFF
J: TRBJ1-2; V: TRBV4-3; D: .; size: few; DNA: TGCGCCAGCAGCCAAGATTCCAGGGTGAGGAACTATGGCTACACCTTC; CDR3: CASSQDSRVRNYGYTF
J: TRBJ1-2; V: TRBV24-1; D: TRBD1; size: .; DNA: TGTGCCACCAGAGAGATCCGGACAGGGTATGGCTACACCTTC; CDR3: CATREIRTGYGYTF
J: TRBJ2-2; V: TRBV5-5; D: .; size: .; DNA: TGTGCCAGCAGCCTTTTGACAGGGAGGCCCGGGGAGCTGTTTTTT; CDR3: CASSLLTGRPGELFF
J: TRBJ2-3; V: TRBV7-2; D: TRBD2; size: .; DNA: TGTGCCAGCAGCTCGACTAGCGGGGGGGGTACGCAGTATTTT; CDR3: CASSSTSGGGTQYF
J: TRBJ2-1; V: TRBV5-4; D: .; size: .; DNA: TGTGCCAGCAGCTCCGAGCGGGCCTACAATGAGCAGTTCTTC; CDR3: CASSSERAYNEQFF
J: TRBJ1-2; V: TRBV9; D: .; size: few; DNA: TGTGCCAGCAGCGTATCAGGGTTTGGCTACACCTTC; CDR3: CASSVSGFGYTF
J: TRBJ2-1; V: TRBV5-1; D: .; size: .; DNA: TGCGCCAGCAGCTTGCGAACAACATACAATGAGCAGTTCTTC; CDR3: CASSLRTTYNEQFF
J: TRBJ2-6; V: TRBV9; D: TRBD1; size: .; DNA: TGTGCCAGCAGCGAGGGACAGGGGGTCCTCTCTGGGGCCAACGTCCTGACTTTC; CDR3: CASSEGQGVLSGANVLTF
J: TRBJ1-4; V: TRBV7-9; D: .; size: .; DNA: TGTGCCAGCAGCCTCACCTGGGGGGACGAAAAACTGTTTTTT; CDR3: CASSLTWGDEKLFF
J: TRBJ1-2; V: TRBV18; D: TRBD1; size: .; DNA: TGTGCCAGCTCACCGAAAACAGGGGGCGATGGCTACACCTTC; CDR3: CASSPKTGGDGYTF